This T cell receptor beta chain originates from a study of cytomegalovirus exposure and HLA in healthy donors. Primers: 60 Vbeta forward and 13 Jbeta reverse. Data came from immunoSEQ multiplex PCR; TCRdb stores just in-frame clones and leaves some out. This sample has roughly 140,000 clones, with just under 70% found just once. Losses at the gene ends were 4 bases for V and 0 bases for J; bases not matched to a gene: 5. Looked up from germline, CDR1 is LNHDA and CDR2 is SQIVND (reference sequence). The CDR3 consists of 16 residues. The chain employs TRBV19 and TRBJ2-2, with 7 bases identical to TRBD2. The source of this sequence is a man in his sixties in good health and CMV-seronegative. Specimen: PBMCs. The CDR3 region has the DNA TGTGCCAGTAGTAGGCCAAGCGGGACGAACACCGGGGAGCTGTTTTTT. Translation gives CASSRPSGTNTGELFF.